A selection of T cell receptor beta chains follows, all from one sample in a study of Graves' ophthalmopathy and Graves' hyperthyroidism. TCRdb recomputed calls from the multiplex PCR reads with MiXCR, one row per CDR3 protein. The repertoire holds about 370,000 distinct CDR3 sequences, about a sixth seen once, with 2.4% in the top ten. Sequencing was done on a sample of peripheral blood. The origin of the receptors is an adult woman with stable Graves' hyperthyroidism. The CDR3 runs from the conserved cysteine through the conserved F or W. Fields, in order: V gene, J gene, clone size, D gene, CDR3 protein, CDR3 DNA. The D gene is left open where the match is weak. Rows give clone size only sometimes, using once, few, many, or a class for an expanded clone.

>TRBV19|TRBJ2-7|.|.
CASSATGTEAYEQYF
TGTGCCAGTAGTGCAACCGGGACGGAAGCCTACGAGCAGTACTTC
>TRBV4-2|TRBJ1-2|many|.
CASSLRLSHYGYTF
TGTGCCAGCAGCCTTCGACTGAGCCACTATGGCTACACCTTC
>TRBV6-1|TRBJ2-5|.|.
CASSEIPRVRETQYF
TGTGCCAGCAGTGAGATACCCAGGGTCCGAGAGACCCAGTACTTC
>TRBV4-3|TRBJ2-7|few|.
CASSQDRGVYEQYF
TGCGCCAGCAGCCAAGACAGGGGGGTGTACGAGCAGTACTTC
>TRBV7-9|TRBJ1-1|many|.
CASSDGLKAEAFF
TGTGCCAGCAGCGACGGACTGAAGGCTGAAGCTTTCTTT
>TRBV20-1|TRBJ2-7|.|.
CSAPRGGRGGDEQYF
TGCAGTGCTCCCCGAGGGGGCAGGGGGGGGGACGAGCAGTACTTC
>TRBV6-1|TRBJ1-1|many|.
CASKRDYSDTEAFF
TGTGCCAGCAAACGGGACTATTCGGACACTGAAGCTTTCTTT
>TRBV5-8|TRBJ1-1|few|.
CASSLAVRDTEAFF
TGTGCCAGCAGCTTGGCGGTGAGGGACACTGAAGCTTTCTTT
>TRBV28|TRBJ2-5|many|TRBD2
CASSPRQGLAGETQYF
TGTGCCAGCAGCCCTCGACAGGGACTAGCGGGAGAGACCCAGTACTTC
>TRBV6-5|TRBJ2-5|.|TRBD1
CASSYDRVDETQYF
TGTGCCAGCAGTTACGACAGGGTGGATGAGACCCAGTACTTC
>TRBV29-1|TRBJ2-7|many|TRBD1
CSVSRDRGIEQYF
TGCAGCGTTTCGCGGGACAGGGGGATCGAGCAGTACTTC
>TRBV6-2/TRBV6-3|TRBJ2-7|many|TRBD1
CASKEDRAVGEQYF
TGTGCCAGCAAGGAGGACAGGGCCGTCGGCGAGCAGTACTTC
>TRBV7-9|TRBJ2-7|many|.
CASSLADYEQYF
TGTGCCAGCAGCTTAGCCGACTACGAGCAGTACTTC
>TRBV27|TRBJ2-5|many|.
CASSPGREKETQYF
TGTGCCAGCAGTCCCGGACGGGAAAAAGAGACCCAGTACTTC
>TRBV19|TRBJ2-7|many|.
CASPPSGPAYEQYF
TGTGCCAGTCCACCTTCGGGACCAGCCTACGAGCAGTACTTC
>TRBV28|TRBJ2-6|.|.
CASSPPSAVLTF
TGTGCCAGCAGTCCGCCCTCCGCCGTCCTGACTTTC
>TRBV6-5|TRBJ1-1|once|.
CASSYAMNTEAFF
TGTGCCAGCAGTTACGCAATGAACACTGAAGCTTTCTTT
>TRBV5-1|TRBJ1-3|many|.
CASMTGGTDGNTIYF
TGCGCCAGCATGACGGGGGGAACTGACGGAAACACCATATATTTT
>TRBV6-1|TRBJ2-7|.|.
CASSEYGRGDEQYF
TGTGCCAGCAGTGAATACGGCAGGGGCGACGAGCAGTACTTC
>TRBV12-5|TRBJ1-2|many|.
CASGLNGGYTF
TGTGCTAGTGGTTTGAATGGTGGCTACACCTTC
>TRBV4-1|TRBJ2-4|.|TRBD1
CASSQTRARGRAKNIQYF
TGCGCCAGCAGCCAGACCCGAGCCAGGGGGCGTGCCAAAAACATTCAGTACTTC
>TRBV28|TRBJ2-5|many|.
CASSLSRDWNQETQYF
TGTGCCAGCAGCCTTTCCCGGGACTGGAACCAAGAGACCCAGTACTTC
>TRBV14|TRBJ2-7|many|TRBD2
CASSQDPTLAKSYEQYF
TGTGCCAGCAGCCAAGATCCAACACTAGCGAAGTCCTACGAGCAGTACTTC
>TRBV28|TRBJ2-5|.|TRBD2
CASSLPLAGWETQYF
TGTGCCAGCAGTTTGCCATTAGCGGGTTGGGAGACCCAGTACTTC
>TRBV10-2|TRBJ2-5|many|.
CASMGAGSIQETQYF
TGCGCCAGCATGGGGGCAGGGAGTATACAAGAGACCCAGTACTTC
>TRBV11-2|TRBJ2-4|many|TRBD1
CASSLWGQSKNIQYF
TGTGCCAGCAGCTTATGGGGACAGAGCAAAAACATTCAGTACTTC
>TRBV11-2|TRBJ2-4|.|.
CASSADTTVVAKNIQYF
TGTGCCAGCAGCGCAGACACAACCGTGGTAGCCAAAAACATTCAGTACTTC
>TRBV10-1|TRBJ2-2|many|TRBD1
CASSGTGKGFTGELFF
TGCGCCAGCAGTGGGACAGGAAAAGGGTTCACCGGGGAGCTGTTTTTT
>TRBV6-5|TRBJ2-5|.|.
CASSYGQSTKETQYF
TGTGCCAGCAGTTACGGACAGTCTACTAAAGAGACCCAGTACTTC